This T cell receptor (beta chain) was sequenced for a study of lymphopenia after photon versus proton radiotherapy (dated by TCRdb to between 2018 and 2021). Study-wide context: The immunological effects of photon versus proton radiation therapy were compared in patients with gastrointestinal tumors who developed high-grade lymphopenia. The study was designed to characterize how the impact on the immune system differs between the two radiation modalities. The cohort included 15 to 20 patients with gastrointestinal tumors who developed lymphopenia after receiving either photon or proton therapy. What the work shows at the level of the full study, not this receptor alone: Across the cohort, a larger post-nadir drop in TCR diversity was inversely correlated with overall survival time among patients who died. The authors looked at the survival association only in patients who died, and they framed better survival with proton therapy as a possibility rather than a demonstrated result. Once the lymphocyte count had reached its nadir, the repertoires of photon-treated patients showed oligoclonal expansion, particularly of CD8+ Temra cells, and this expansion drove the decline in diversity. During treatment, patients who received proton therapy stayed relatively stable, whereas patients who received photon therapy lost naive T cells and TCR diversity and gained effector/memory populations.

Receptors were amplified or captured by the immunoSEQ multiplex PCR assay. T cell repertoires were profiled with deep sequencing of rearranged TCR beta loci together with multiparametric flow cytometry. TCRdb took this table from immuneACCESS and kept in-frame rearrangements with V and J called. Such tables lack part of the clones; where checked against another copy, unresolved V genes explain under half of the gap, and the rest is unexplained. Here the sample has roughly 7,000 clones; roughly 91% occur a single time. The ten largest account for roughly 17% of the sample. In this sample, this clone turned up once. Its antigen is unknown. The sample holds no much larger clone one base away, and base qualities are not on file. This clonotype originated in a man in his fifties or sixties with cholangiocarcinoma. The material was peripheral blood, obtained from a patient treated with photon-based radiotherapy.

The CDR3 loop reads CASSRGGLGSTDTQYF. The DNA sequence follows: TGCGCCAGCAGCCGGGGGGGCCTCGGGTCGACAGATACGCAGTATTTT. The chain was built from TRBV4-3 and TRBJ2-3, and TRBD2 may be the D gene, going by 7 matching bases. The germline V gene encodes CDR1 LGHNA and CDR2 YSLEER. V sheds 4 bases and J sheds 3 bases, leaving 17 bases between their ends. Taken from cysteine to phenylalanine, the CDR3 has 16 residues. Just the 48-base CDR3 DNA is kept, in frame starting at base 1.